The 7 T cell receptor beta chains listed next were all sequenced from one sample in a study of blood T cell repertoires in COVID-19. The protocol was immunoSEQ multiplex PCR, while the TCRdb copy is restricted to in-frame clones and leaves out a portion. The data show roughly 190,000 clones, with about 86% seen just once and approximately 2.4% held by the top ten. The sample consisted of peripheral blood. These receptors originate from a human donor with acute or convalescent COVID-19. The donor label of this sample is uncertain.

This rearrangement joins TRBV29-1 to TRBJ2-3; the match to TRBD2 covers 10 bases. Germline loops: CDR1 SQVTM, CDR2 ANQGSEA. The CDR3 contains 18 residues. Unmatched junction bases numbered 17, after V lost 7 bases and J lost 1 base. DNA of the CDR3: TGCAGCGGAATGGGTTCGAGCGGGAGGGCCAGGGGCACAGATACGCAGTATTTT. As protein: CSGMGSSGRARGTDTQYF.

This clone was detected once. This chain uses TRBV23-1 with TRBJ1-2; D is unclear. TRBV23-1 counts as an open reading frame of uncertain function. V was clipped by 10 bases and J by 8 bases, with 17 bases between them. The CDR3 totals 12 residues. CDR3 sequence reads: CATLEGLPGYTF. The DNA of the CDR3 is TGCGCCACCCTGGAGGGCCTACCGGGCTACACCTTC.

The V and J genes are TRBV19 and TRBJ2-2; a weak D match, TRBD1 (6 bases). Germline CDR1 is LNHDA and CDR2 is SQIVND (reference sequence). V gave up 3 bases and J gave up 5 bases, with 7 bases separating them. This CDR3 has 13 residues. The CDR3 protein is CASSMRGTGELFF. CDR3 DNA: TGTGCCAGTAGTATGAGGGGGACCGGGGAGCTGTTTTTT.

The chain employs TRBV10-3 and TRBJ1-5, with TRBD1 identical over 9 bases. The V gene end was trimmed by 2 bases and the J gene end by 4 bases; junction bases not matched to a gene: 3. CDR1 ENHRY and CDR2 SYGVKD come from the germline V gene. This CDR3 contains 15 residues. The CDR3 sequence: CAISEVDRGNQPQHF. The CDR3 nucleotides read TGTGCCATCAGTGAGGTGGACAGGGGAAATCAGCCCCAGCATTTT.

V gene TRBV19 combines with J gene TRBJ1-2; possibly TRBD1 for D (5 bases). CDR3 length: 13 residues. Germline CDR1 LNHDA, CDR2 SQIVND (reference sequence). With 6 bases removed from V and 5 bases from J, the gap between germline ends came to 13 bases. CDR3 residues: CASRGRGGYGYTF. Here the CDR3 DNA reads TGTGCCAGTAGGGGGAGGGGAGGGTATGGCTACACCTTC.

The V and J genes are TRBV5-1 and TRBJ2-3, with 9 bases fitting TRBD2. Germline trimming cut 3 bases from V and 2 bases from J; bases unmatched to any gene: 10. CDR3 length equals 17 residues. CDR1 SGHRS and CDR2 YFSETQ come from the germline V gene. The DNA for the CDR3 is TGCGCCAGCAGCTCCCTATCAGCGGGGGGATACACAGATACGCAGTATTTT. Translated, it gives CASSSLSAGGYTDTQYF.

The rearrangement uses TRBV6-1 and TRBJ2-1; a weak D match, TRBD1 (5 bases). In germline, CDR1 is MNHNS, CDR2 SASEGT. V shed 8 bases and J shed 5 bases, with 19 bases lying between them. This CDR3 has 15 residues. CDR3 sequence: CASLTGAGLHNEQFF. Written as DNA, the CDR3 is TGTGCCAGCCTAACTGGCGCAGGGCTCCACAATGAGCAGTTCTTC.